This passage covers 6 T cell receptor beta chains from one sample sequenced in a study of vaccination effects on CD4 cells after COVID-19. Only in-frame clones appear in the TCRdb table, and some are missing; sequencing was by immunoSEQ multiplex PCR. This table has 25,000 to 30,000 clones, under 85% appearing once. Expansion of antigen-specific CD4+ T cells with viral peptide pools was carried out by the ViraFEST assay before sequencing. With nine to eleven days of culture completed, CD4+ T cells were isolated. Vaccine administered to participants consisted of two doses of either BNT162b2 or mRNA-1273. Their specific antigens are unknown. This sample comprised CD4+ T cells from PBMCs cultured with HCoV-OC43 spike peptides, obtained after COVID-19 vaccination. The subset was: HCoV-OC43 spike overlapping peptide pool stimulation. These receptors all stem from a human donor who received a COVID-19 vaccine.

The chain is built from TRBV10-3 and TRBJ2-6; maybe TRBD1 (5 bases). The CDR3 loop spans 13 amino acids. Per the germline V gene, CDR1 is ENHRY and CDR2 is SYGVKD. Trimming cost V 3 bases and J 11 bases, with 11 bases left between them. The CDR3 reads CAISEGQGDVLTF. The CDR3 DNA reads as TGTGCCATCAGTGAAGGGCAGGGTGACGTCCTGACTTTC.

This clone was counted only a few times. This chain links TRBV18 with TRBJ1-1, with 9 bases identical to TRBD1. Germline V CDR1 and CDR2: KGHSH, LQKENI. This CDR3 spans 15 amino acids. V lost 5 bases and J lost 3; bases outside the gene matches: 7. CDR3 loop: CASSLARTGDTEAFF. The DNA for the CDR3 is TGTGCCAGCTCATTAGCCCGGACAGGGGACACTGAAGCTTTCTTT.

For this clone: Its ends do not fully match the called genes, so a read error is possible. V gene TRBV7-8 combines with J gene TRBJ1-4; TRBD1 matches 10 bases. This CDR3 contains 16 residues. CDR1 is SGHVS, CDR2 FQNEAQ, per germline. CDR3 in DNA: TGTGCCAGCAGCCTAGCCCGGGACAGGGGAAATGAAAAACTGTTTTTT. Amino acids: CASSLARDRGNEKLFF.

The V gene is TRBV3-1 (or the pseudogene TRBV3-2), the J gene TRBJ2-7; D is perhaps TRBD1 (6 bases). There are 15 residues in the CDR3. Trimming removed 1 base from V and 2 bases from J, with 12 bases in between. CDR1 LGHDT and CDR2 YNNKEL come from the germline V gene (reference sequence). CDR3 amino acids: CASSQVGDNTYEQYF. The CDR3 DNA sequence: TGTGCCAGCAGCCAAGTGGGGGACAATACCTACGAGCAGTACTTC.

The chain carries TRBV4-2 and TRBJ2-7; 7 bases agree with TRBD2. This CDR3 is 17 amino acids long. Per germline, CDR1 LGHNA and CDR2 YNFKEQ. Trimming took 3 bases from V and 2 from J; bases not matched to a gene: 13. The DNA of the CDR3 is TGTGCCAGCAGCCAGGAGGAGAGTGCTAGCGGTGCCTACGAGCAGTACTTC. Translation: CASSQEESASGAYEQYF.

This chain connects TRBV9 to TRBJ2-5, with D possibly TRBD1 on 6 matching bases. Germline V gives CDR1 SGDLS, CDR2 YYNGEE. V gave up 3 bases and J gave up 2 bases, with 14 bases separating them. This CDR3 region has 15 residues. The chain's CDR3 is CASSAVGQIQETQYF. The CDR3 nucleotides are TGTGCCAGCAGCGCTGTGGGACAAATACAAGAGACCCAGTACTTC.